This T cell receptor beta chain was found in a study of blood T cell repertoires in COVID-19. Overall study: The samples span acute and convalescent COVID-19 from the United States, Italy and Spain. PBMCs, B-cell-depleted T cells, or T cells were the source of the cDNA or gDNA that made up the material.

In the original processing: Nucleated cell number was recorded as an estimate derived from reference gene primer amplification. The assay was immunoSEQ multiplex PCR, and TCRdb's table has in-frame clones only and misses some. Clonal size and the V and J genes are those of that table, whereas D and trimming came from the DNA. The sample holds under 30,000 clones; approximately 88% are singletons and the top ten take about 10%. The CDR3 is 13 residues long. Germline V lookup: CDR1 MNHEY, CDR2 SVGAGI. Trimming removed 6 bases from V and 3 bases from J; junction bases left unmatched: 4. The chain combines TRBV6-5 with TRBJ2-7, with 8 nucleotides matching TRBD2. Sequencing input: peripheral blood. The clonotype originates from a man aged 80 or over with active COVID-19. CDR3 sequence (DNA): TGTGCCAGCAGGTTCAGCGGGAGCTACGAGCAGTACTTC. Translated: CASRFSGSYEQYF.